The 5 T cell receptor beta chains given below trace back to one sample, sequenced in a study of cytomegalovirus exposure and HLA in healthy donors. PCR amplification relied on 60 Vbeta primers (plus 13 Jbeta primers). TCRdb keeps only in-frame clones here, not all; method: immunoSEQ multiplex PCR. This sample has just over 200,000 clones, with approximately 79% found just once. Sequenced input: PBMCs. All receptors come from a man aged 50 to 59 in good health and CMV-seronegative.

Concerning this clone: The sample has other DNA sequences that encode this CDR3 too. This rearrangement joins TRBV7-9 to TRBJ2-2, with D perhaps TRBD1 (5 bases). Trimming stripped 5 bases from V and 3 bases from J, with 7 bases between. The germline V gene encodes CDR1 SEHNR and CDR2 FQNEAQ (reference sequence). The CDR3 has 13 amino acids. CDR3 sequence reads: CASSPRDTGELFF. The CDR3 DNA reads TGTGCCAGCAGCCCCAGGGACACCGGGGAGCTGTTTTTT.

The CDR3 DNA reads as TGTGCCAGCAGCTTAGTCCCGGCGGGGTACTACGAGCAGTACTTC. This gives the protein CASSLVPAGYYEQYF. The chain combines TRBV11-2 with TRBJ2-7; perhaps TRBD2 as D (6 bases). V lost 1 base, J lost 3 bases, and 13 bases lay in between. Germline values: CDR1 SGHAT, CDR2 FQNNGV. The CDR3 contains 15 residues.

CDR3 coding DNA: TGTGCCTGGGCTAGTGGACTTATTTTACATGAGCAGTTCTTC. Translating it yields CAWASGLILHEQFF. The rearrangement links TRBV30 to TRBJ2-1; a possible D gene is TRBD2 (5 bases). Germline-derived CDR1 and CDR2 are GTSNPN and SVGIG (reference sequence). Trimming cost V 5 bases and J 8 bases, with 19 bases left between them. The CDR3 runs 14 residues. Combining the CDR3 with reference TRBV30 and TRBJ2-1 gives the whole variable domain SQTIHQWPATLVQPVGSPLSLECTVEGTSNPNLYWYRQAAGRGLQLLFYSVGIGQISSEVPQNLSASRPQDRQFILSSKKLLLSDSGFYLCAWASGLILHEQFFGPGTRLTVL.

The chain employs TRBV28 and TRBJ1-6; 7 nucleotides agree with TRBD1. CDR3 size: 17 residues. Germline values: CDR1 MDHEN, CDR2 SYDVKM. V was clipped by 3 bases and J by 0 bases; unmatched bases: 5. CDR3 amino acids: CASSFGTARSYNSPLHF. CDR3 DNA sequence: TGTGCCAGCAGTTTCGGGACAGCTCGCTCCTATAATTCACCCCTCCACTTT.

The chain links TRBV2 to TRBJ1-1, with D possibly matching TRBD1 (6 bases). The V gene's germline CDR1 is SNHLY and CDR2 FYNNEI. The CDR3 is 14 amino acids. The germline V and J ends were trimmed by 6 bases and 10 bases, with 21 bases remaining between them. CDR3 sequence (DNA): TGTGCCAGCAGCCCCGGGACCAGGGGAGTAGGAGCTTTCTTT. Translation gives CASSPGTRGVGAFF.